Shown below are 9 T cell receptor beta chains from a single sample sequenced in a study of T and B cells in COVID-19 patients (dated by TCRdb to the early 2020s). Genomic DNA extracted from blood, in amounts of 250-500 ng, served as the starting material for amplifying TRB repertoires. This sample was sequenced with an Illumina MiSeq. Multiplex PCR with BIOMED2 TRB-A/B primer pools was used to amplify the TRB rearrangements. The public reads were quality trimmed at Q25 with fastp and then assembled into clones with MiXCR by TCRdb, keeping productive beta chains. All rows with the same CDR3 protein become a single entry with the most common DNA and genes. This sample gives about 13,000 distinct CDR3 sequences in total; about 25% of them show up just once. Of the sample, approximately 4% falls within the top ten clones. What was sequenced was blood. The source of these receptors is a human donor who had recovered from COVID-19.

This chain connects TRBV6-5 to TRBJ1-1; TRBD1 matches 7 bases. The junction had 3 bases not matched to a gene; V was cut back by 4 bases and J by 1 base. The CDR3 is made up of 14 amino acids. The germline gives CDR1 MNHEY, CDR2 SVGAGI. The CDR3 DNA follows: TGTGCCAGCAGTTCAGGGGGTCGGAACACTGAAGCTTTCTTT. This encodes CASSSGGRNTEAFF.

The V call is TRBV12-3 or TRBV12-4, the J call TRBJ2-1; TRBD2 aligns across 8 bases. V gave up 5 bases and J gave up 6 bases; unmatched junction bases: 12. There are 16 residues in the CDR3. DNA of the CDR3: TGTGCCAGCAGTCTCCCCGGGACTAGTATCCCCAATGAGCAGTTCTTC. Its protein is CASSLPGTSIPNEQFF.

The gene calls are TRBV20-1 and TRBJ2-3; 8 positions match TRBD2. CDR1 and CDR2 (germline): DFQATT, SNEGSKA (reference sequence). The V segment lost 3 bases and the J segment 2 bases; nucleotides outside the gene matches: 10. The CDR3 is 16 residues long. The CDR3, as DNA: TGCAGTGCTAGGCCCCTAGCGGGCTCTTCCACAGATACGCAGTATTTT. This encodes CSARPLAGSSTDTQYF.

J is TRBJ2-7 and V is TRBV21-1; the D call of TRBD2 is as the table states it, not checked on the DNA. TRBV21-1 is described as a pseudogene. CDR3 length: 18 amino acids. In DNA, the CDR3 is TGTGCCAGCAGCAAAGTTGCATCTATGGGAGAAGACGGCTACGAGCAGTACTTC. The encoded protein is CASSKVASMGEDGYEQYF.

This clonotype is labeled as medium-sized (0.01 to 0.1%). The V call is TRBV30, the J call TRBJ2-2, with 8 bases lining up with TRBD2. This CDR3 contains 17 residues. Germline V gene lookup returns CDR1 GTSNPN and CDR2 SVGIG (reference sequence). V lost 0 bases, J lost 4 bases, and 10 bases stayed unmatched. The CDR3 nucleotides are TGTGCCTGGAGTGTCCGGGTCGCGGGAGGCGGCACCGGGGAGCTGTTTTTT. This sequence encodes CAWSVRVAGGGTGELFF.

This clonotype was observed at least ten times. The V gene is TRBV12-3 or TRBV12-4, the J gene TRBJ2-1; D uncertain. This CDR3 has 15 residues. Deletions cut 2 bases from V and 4 bases from J, with 12 bases between. The CDR3 spells CASSLKGLGYNEQFF. The CDR3, as DNA: TGTGCCAGCAGTTTAAAGGGCTTGGGGTACAATGAGCAGTTCTTC.

This chain uses TRBV7-2 with TRBJ2-2; 10 nucleotides align to TRBD1. The V and J ends lost 0 bases and 5 bases, in that order; junction bases with no gene match: 6. Germline assignment: CDR1 SGHTA and CDR2 FQGNSA. This CDR3 comprises 17 residues. CDR3: CASSLARQGAGTGELFF. CDR3 in DNA: TGTGCCAGCAGCTTAGCGAGACAGGGGGCCGGTACCGGGGAGCTGTTTTTT.

This clonotype is medium-sized in the sample. J is TRBJ2-3 and V is TRBV6-1; D possibly corresponds to TRBD2 (5 bases). V lost 7 bases to trimming and J lost 2 bases, with 10 bases between them. Germline V gives CDR1 MNHNS, CDR2 SASEGT. This CDR3 comprises 13 residues. The CDR3 protein is CASIREYTDTQYF. The CDR3 region has the DNA TGTGCCAGCATAAGGGAGTACACAGATACGCAGTATTTT.

J is TRBJ1-1 and V is TRBV27; weak D call: TRBD1 (5 bases). Looked up from germline, CDR1 is MNHEY and CDR2 is SMNVEV (reference sequence). Trimming shortened V by 3 bases and J by 3 bases, and 17 bases separated the two germline ends. The CDR3 contains 16 residues. In nucleotides, the CDR3 is TGTGCCAGCAGTTTGGTGTGGGGGGTAGGTCACACTGAAGCTTTCTTT. Protein sequence: CASSLVWGVGHTEAFF.